Included here is one T cell receptor (beta chain) sequence, with context. The specificity of this receptor is unknown. No qualities accompany the bases; no much larger clone lies one base away. The sample originates from a study of blood T cells in healthy people across ages (dated by TCRdb to 2015 to 2017). Regarding the research as a whole: In model experiments, template switching captured about one uniquely barcoded TCR beta cDNA molecule for every two T cells. The donors were divided into four age groups: young (average around 16 years), middle-aged (roughly 42), aged (around 59) and long-lived (82). To avoid experimental bias, donors of different ages were randomly spread across the sequencing lanes. Two additional independent replicas of 1 million unique cDNA reads from the same blood draw were analyzed for two donors (one aged 18 to 30 and one aged 80 or older). Age-related changes in TCR beta repertoire diversity were measured in the study by deep sequencing normalized with unique cDNA molecular identifiers. Beyond this particular receptor, the publication reports: Observed TCR beta diversity per million T cells fell roughly linearly with age, and a significant reduction was already apparent by age around 44. Because profiling used bulk unsorted PBMCs, naive and antigen-experienced compartments could not be compared conclusively. Compared with the aged group, the long-lived group had more naive CD4+ T cells, fewer expanded clones and increased TCR diversity, a pattern suggesting age selection. The percentage of naive T cells measured by flow cytometry correlated strongly with observed TCR beta diversity. Donor CMV infection status was unknown, potentially confounding age-related changes in expanded clonotypes. Estimates of total diversity based on one million sequenced T cells were considered lower bounds and underestimates.

Libraries were prepared through 5' RACE. The sequencer listed for this sample is Illumina HiSeq 2500. A second PCR of about 6 to 11 cycles was run with a J-beta primer mix and a sample-barcoded 5' primer. A unique molecular identifier was introduced onto each TCR beta cDNA molecule by a template-switch 5' adaptor carrying 12 random nucleotides. Each sample yielded at least 2.5 million CDR3-containing paired-end reads. First-strand cDNA synthesis was performed from all RNA using the Mint cDNA synthesis kit, with priming by a TRBC-specific oligonucleotide. After uracil-DNA glycosylase treatment, a first 18-cycle PCR used universal primers M1SS and BC2_uni_R on all cDNA. The authors' analysis ran thus. For normalization, 1 million high-quality reads, each with a distinct molecular identifier, were randomly selected from each sample. Instead of being binned into consensus sequences, reads with shared molecular identifiers were discarded. MiTCR, run with a Q25 quality threshold and the strictest error-elimination algorithm, handled CDR3 identification, clonotype clustering and error correction. A nonparametric unseen species model with Euler transformation was used to estimate lower-bound total TCR beta diversity. TCRdb reprocessed the public reads (quality trimming at Q25 with fastp, clone calling with MiXCR) and kept in-frame beta chains. Each CDR3 protein gets just one entry, which takes the most common genes and DNA from the rows behind it. Clone size and V and J calls follow TCRdb, not the original study. Across this sample there are 550,000 to 750,000 distinct CDR3 sequences, with around 21% seen only once. The ten largest make up 3.5% to 4% of the sample.

Unmatched junction bases come to 5, with V trimmed by 5 bases and J by 4 bases. Reading from cysteine to phenylalanine, the CDR3 counts 14 amino acids. Only the CDR3 DNA stays, 42 bases, in frame from base 1. The roughly 39 donors, aged 6 to 90 years, were systemically healthy Caucasian individuals from Russia. Each donor gave approximately 9.3 milliliters of peripheral blood, collected into EDTA-treated Vacutainer tubes. Ficoll-Paque density-gradient centrifugation was used to isolate PBMCs, with at least 7 million per sample. Total RNA was extracted from PBMCs with Trizol reagent, with at least 6 micrograms obtained per sample. Naive CD45RAhigh/CD27high T cell percentages were measured by flow cytometry on a PBMC aliquot from every donor.

The sequenced sample consisted of blood. The sequence was collected from a man aged 65 to 85 in good health. The rearranged chain carries TRBV12-3 or TRBV12-4 and TRBJ1-3, and 7 junction bases match TRBD1. The CDR3 sequence is CASSGQEAGNTIYF. The DNA is TGTGCCAGCAGTGGACAGGAGGCAGGAAACACCATATATTTT.